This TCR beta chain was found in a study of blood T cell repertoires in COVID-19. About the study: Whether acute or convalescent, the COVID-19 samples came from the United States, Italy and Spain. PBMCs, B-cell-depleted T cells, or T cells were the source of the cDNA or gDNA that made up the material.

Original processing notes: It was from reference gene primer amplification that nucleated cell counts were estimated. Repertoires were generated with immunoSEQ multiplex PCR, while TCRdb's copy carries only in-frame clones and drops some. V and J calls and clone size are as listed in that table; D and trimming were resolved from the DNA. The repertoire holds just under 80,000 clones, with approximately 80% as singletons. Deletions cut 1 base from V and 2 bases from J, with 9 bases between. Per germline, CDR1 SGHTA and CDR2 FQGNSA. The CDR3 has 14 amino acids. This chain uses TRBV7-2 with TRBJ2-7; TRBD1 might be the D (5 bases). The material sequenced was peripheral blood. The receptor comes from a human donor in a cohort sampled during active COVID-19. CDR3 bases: TGTGCCAGCAGCTTAGACAGGACCACCTACGAGCAGTACTTC. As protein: CASSLDRTTYEQYF.